These 15 T cell receptor beta chains were all obtained from the same sample, sequenced in a study of shared clonotypes between healthy human individuals. Cells designated naive CD8 were CD45RO-negative and were positively selected for CCR7, with terminally differentiated effector memory CD45RA+ cells excluded. Only in-frame clones appear in the TCRdb table, and some are missing; sequencing was by immunoSEQ multiplex PCR. The sample comprises around 2.1 million clones, just over 90% of which are singletons, and about 1.8% rests with the top ten. The sequenced sample was naive CD8+ T cells from PBMCs. The receptors were gathered from a man between 18 and 35 years old in good health. Some clones in this sample may be carry-over from other donors' samples.

The genes are TRBV10-3 and TRBJ1-1; TRBD1 is a possible D gene (5 bases). V lost 4 bases to trimming and J lost 3 bases, with 9 bases between them. CDR1 and CDR2 (germline): ENHRY, SYGVKD. The length of the CDR3 is 13 residues. CDR3 sequence reads: CAISALGHTEAFF. DNA for the CDR3: TGTGCCATCAGTGCGCTGGGGCACACTGAAGCTTTCTTT.

The chain couples TRBV15 to TRBJ1-3; TRBD1 aligns across 8 bases. The CDR3 is 15 amino acids. The trim removed 0 bases at V and 4 bases at J, leaving 2 bases unmatched. The germline CDR1 and CDR2 sequences are LNHNV and YYDKDF (reference sequence). CDR3 sequence (DNA): TGTGCCACCAGCAGAGACAGGGGGCTCGGAAACACCATATATTTT. This gives the protein CATSRDRGLGNTIYF.

The chain combines TRBV28 with TRBJ2-7, with D uncertain. Trimming cost V 3 bases and J 3 bases, with 9 bases left between them. Per the germline V gene, CDR1 is MDHEN and CDR2 is SYDVKM. CDR3 length: 13 amino acids. This CDR3 reads CASSFNYRYEQYF. The DNA for the CDR3 is TGTGCCAGCAGTTTTAACTACCGCTACGAGCAGTACTTC.

This chain joins TRBV9 and TRBJ2-1, with D hard to call. The CDR3 consists of 13 residues. Germline V gives CDR1 SGDLS, CDR2 YYNGEE. Trimming cost V 4 bases and J 3 bases, with 8 bases left between them. CDR3 bases: TGTGCCAGCAGCACCTGGGACTACAATGAGCAGTTCTTC. It specifies CASSTWDYNEQFF.

CDR3 in amino acids: CSVEVGGSYEQYF. CDR3 in DNA: TGCAGCGTTGAGGTCGGCGGGAGTTACGAGCAGTACTTC. J is TRBJ2-7 and V is TRBV29-1, with 7 nucleotides matching TRBD2. Germline CDR1 and CDR2: SQVTM and ANQGSEA. Trimming removed 3 bases from V and 4 bases from J; junction bases left unmatched: 6. The CDR3 runs to 13 residues.

The chain recombines TRBV2 with TRBJ1-2, with 7 bases lining up with TRBD1. Germline lookup yields CDR1 SNHLY and CDR2 FYNNEI. Germline trimming cut 8 bases from V and 8 bases from J; bases unmatched to any gene: 11. This CDR3 region has 13 residues. The CDR3 sequence is CASYTDRAEGYTF. Here the CDR3 DNA reads TGTGCCAGCTATACAGACAGGGCGGAAGGCTACACCTTC.

The chain couples TRBV4-3 to TRBJ1-1; 7 positions match TRBD1. CDR1 is LGHNA, CDR2 YSLEER, per germline. V gave up 0 bases and J gave up 6 bases; unmatched junction bases: 7. The CDR3 runs 15 residues. CDR3 DNA sequence: TGCGCCAGCAGCCAAGAACCTTCCCAGGGGGCTGAAGCTTTCTTT. Amino acids: CASSQEPSQGAEAFF.

The chain employs TRBV27 and TRBJ2-7; perhaps TRBD2 as D (5 bases). Trimming shortened V by 6 bases and J by 2 bases, and 14 bases separated the two germline ends. CDR3 size: 14 residues. Looked up from germline, CDR1 is MNHEY and CDR2 is SMNVEV (reference sequence). The CDR3: CASSPSTVPYEQYF. The DNA for the CDR3 is TGTGCCAGCAGCCCTAGCACGGTCCCCTACGAGCAGTACTTC.

This clone was counted a single time. The CDR3 bases are TGTGCCAGCAGTTCTCAGCGGGAGATGTCCTACAATGAGCAGTTCTTC. Translated, it gives CASSSQREMSYNEQFF. The V gene is TRBV28, the J gene TRBJ2-1, with TRBD2 matching over 8 bases. The germline V gene encodes CDR1 MDHEN and CDR2 SYDVKM. The CDR3 length is 16 residues. Trimming removed 4 bases from V and 1 base from J; junction bases left unmatched: 6.

The chain employs TRBV7-9 and TRBJ1-1; D is unresolved. The CDR3 has 15 residues. Trimming removed 2 bases at V and 0 bases at J, with 10 bases between. Germline CDR1 reads SEHNR; CDR2 reads FQNEAQ (reference sequence). The CDR3 region has the DNA TGTGCCAGCAGCTTACATCGGGGTATGAACACTGAAGCTTTCTTT. Its protein product is CASSLHRGMNTEAFF.

The rearrangement uses TRBV28 and TRBJ2-3; the match to TRBD2 covers 7 bases. J lost 0 bases, V lost 0 bases, and 3 bases had no gene match. Germline CDR1 and CDR2: MDHEN and SYDVKM. The CDR3 has 16 residues. The CDR3 DNA sequence: TGTGCCAGCAGTTTATGGTTTAGCGGGAGCACAGATACGCAGTATTTT. As protein: CASSLWFSGSTDTQYF.

V gene TRBV4-2 combines with J gene TRBJ2-7; TRBD1 is a possible D gene (6 bases). Germline assignment: CDR1 LGHNA and CDR2 YNFKEQ. V dropped 6 bases and J dropped 7 bases, with 22 bases sitting between them. This CDR3 spans 15 amino acids. CDR3 region: CASSPPGEQGWEQYF. The CDR3 bases are TGTGCCAGCAGTCCTCCTGGGGAGCAGGGGTGGGAGCAGTACTTC.

On this clone: Other DNA sequences in the sample encode the same CDR3. The chain has TRBV19 and TRBJ2-1; D remains unclear. V was shortened by 1 base and J by 0 bases, with 7 bases between the two germline ends. CDR1 LNHDA and CDR2 SQIVND come from the germline V gene (reference sequence). The CDR3 covers 15 residues. CDR3 nucleotides: TGTGCCAGTAGTATAGCGTCTAGCTCCTACAATGAGCAGTTCTTC. Translated, it gives CASSIASSSYNEQFF.

The chain joins TRBV11-2 to TRBJ2-3; the D is unclear. CDR3 size: 15 residues. Germline V gene data show CDR1 as SGHAT and CDR2 as FQNNGV. Trimming removed 1 base from V and 5 bases from J, with 13 bases in between. The CDR3 spells CASSLVRARGDTQYF. CDR3 in DNA: TGTGCCAGCAGCTTAGTCCGGGCTAGAGGAGATACGCAGTATTTT.

The chain is built from TRBV7-3 and TRBJ2-7; D is perhaps TRBD1 (5 bases). The CDR3 is 15 residues long. Between the trimmed V and J ends, which lost 6 bases and 2 bases, there was a span of 17 bases. Germline CDR1 is SGHTA and CDR2 is FQGTGA. This chain's CDR3 is CASRFTPDTTYEQYF. CDR3 nucleotides: TGTGCCAGCAGATTCACCCCGGACACCACCTACGAGCAGTACTTC.